This TCR beta chain was documented in a study of T cell responses to AZD1222 COVID-19 vaccine. On the study more broadly: Pooled samples include second doses given at about 4 or 12 weeks.

This table comes from immunoSEQ multiplex PCR, and its TCRdb copy is limited to in-frame clones, with some not included. The data hold around 130,000 clones, with about 90% observed a single time. Study-level points and caveats: The reported proportion of spike-specific TCRs targeting unmutated variant regions was nearly half. Donors skewed white British and female; clonal diversity was possibly underestimated.

In the case of this clone: What it binds is not known.

V was shortened by 0 bases and J by 2 bases, with 7 bases between the two germline ends. This CDR3 is built from 14 residues. Germline values: CDR1 SGHRS, CDR2 YFSETQ. This TCR derives from an adult in good health. Sequenced here: peripheral blood, sampled on day 0 of AZD1222 vaccination. The rearrangement uses TRBV5-1 and TRBJ2-3, with D possibly matching TRBD2 (6 bases). This CDR3 is CASSLGGITDTQYF. DNA of the CDR3: TGCGCCAGCAGCTTGGGCGGGATCACAGATACGCAGTATTTT.